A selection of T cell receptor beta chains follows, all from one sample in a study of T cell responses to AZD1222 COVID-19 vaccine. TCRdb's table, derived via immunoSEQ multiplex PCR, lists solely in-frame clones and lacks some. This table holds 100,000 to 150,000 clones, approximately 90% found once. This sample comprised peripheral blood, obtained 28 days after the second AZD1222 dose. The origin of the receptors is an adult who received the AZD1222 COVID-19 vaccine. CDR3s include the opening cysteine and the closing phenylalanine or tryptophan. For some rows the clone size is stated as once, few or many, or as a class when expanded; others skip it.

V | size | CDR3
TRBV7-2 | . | CASSLPPYEQYF
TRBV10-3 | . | CAISEEGVGYGYTF
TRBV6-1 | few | CASSELAGTPARNEQFF
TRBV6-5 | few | CASSPRGPPYTF
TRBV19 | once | CASSIQGPGNTQYF
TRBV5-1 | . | CASSPGQGGFEQYF
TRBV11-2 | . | CASSFGRFGSPLHF
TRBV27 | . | CASSWRGGHGYTF
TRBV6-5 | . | CASSSQTGAAYEQYF
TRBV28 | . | CASRSPGPETQYF
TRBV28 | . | CATAFGGASNEKLFF
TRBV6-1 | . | CASSEAWGAISPLHF
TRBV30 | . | CAWTSGHSYEQYF